Listed below are T cell receptor beta chains from one sample, sequenced in a study of CD8 T cells in Susac syndrome. TCRdb analysed the immunoSEQ multiplex PCR reads with MiXCR anew, one entry per CDR3 protein. The repertoire holds about 100,000 distinct CDR3 sequences, with 95% as singletons. The sequenced sample consisted of CD8+ T cells from PBMCs. These receptors came from a human donor with Susac syndrome. Each CDR3 is given with its conserved first and last residue. Each record gives: J gene, V gene, D gene, clone size, CDR3 protein, CDR3 DNA. A D gene is named only where the DNA matches it firmly. The listing skips clone size in some rows; elsewhere it reads once, few, many or a size class.

>TRBJ2-5|TRBV11-2|TRBD1|NA
CASSSPDRKGETQYF
TGTGCCAGCAGCTCTCCGGACAGGAAGGGGGAGACCCAGTACTTC
>TRBJ2-2|TRBV13|NA|NA
CASSSEGMWELFF
TGTGCCAGCAGCTCTGAGGGCATGTGGGAGCTGTTTTTT
>TRBJ2-2|TRBV27|TRBD1|NA
CASSLSPDRVGGELFF
TGTGCCAGCAGTTTATCCCCCGACAGGGTCGGCGGGGAGCTGTTTTTT
>TRBJ1-5|TRBV6-5|NA|NA
CASKDGTSNQPQHF
TGTGCCAGCAAGGACGGAACGAGCAATCAGCCCCAGCATTTT
>TRBJ1-2|TRBV29-1|NA|once
CSVVFKEAPYGYTF
TGCAGCGTTGTGTTCAAGGAGGCCCCCTATGGCTACACCTTC
>TRBJ2-7|TRBV5-4|TRBD2|NA
CASSSAAGVPEQYF
TGTGCCAGCAGCTCAGCAGCGGGAGTCCCCGAGCAGTACTTC
>TRBJ2-5|TRBV5-1|NA|NA
CASSLSRETQYF
TGCGCCAGCAGCTTGAGTCGAGAGACCCAGTACTTC
>TRBJ2-3|TRBV7-3|TRBD2|NA
CASSFYLAGGTDTQYF
TGTGCCAGCAGCTTCTATCTAGCGGGAGGCACAGATACGCAGTATTTT
>TRBJ2-7|TRBV20-1|NA|NA
CSATDRSSYEQYF
TGCAGTGCTACGGACCGGAGCTCCTACGAGCAGTACTTC
>TRBJ2-7|TRBV7-2|TRBD2|NA
CASSLGTSGSYEQYF
TGTGCCAGCAGCTTAGGGACTAGCGGGTCCTACGAGCAGTACTTC
>TRBJ2-4|TRBV12-3/TRBV12-4|TRBD2|NA
CASSLGGRANF
TGTGCCAGCAGTTTGGGCGGGAGGGCCAACTTC
>TRBJ2-7|TRBV29-1|NA|NA
CSVGTASYEQYF
TGCAGCGTCGGGACTGCCTCCTACGAGCAGTACTTC
>TRBJ1-4|TRBV7-8|NA|NA
CASSFSREVVKLFF
TGTGCCAGCAGCTTCTCCAGGGAGGTTGTAAAACTGTTTTTT
>TRBJ2-7|TRBV15|NA|NA
CATSRVVNSYEQYF
TGTGCCACCAGCAGAGTAGTCAACTCCTACGAGCAGTACTTC
>TRBJ2-7|TRBV18|NA|NA
CASGRTGIYEQYF
TGTGCCAGCGGGAGGACAGGTATCTACGAGCAGTACTTC
>TRBJ2-2|TRBV10-3|NA|NA
CAISANTGELFF
TGTGCCATCAGTGCGAACACCGGGGAGCTGTTTTTT
>TRBJ1-4|TRBV29-1|NA|NA
CSVRDGAGAELFF
TGCAGCGTCCGGGACGGGGCAGGCGCGGAACTGTTTTTT
>TRBJ2-2|TRBV6-1|TRBD2|NA
CASRTSLTGELFF
TGTGCCTCACGGACTAGCTTGACCGGGGAGCTGTTTTTT
>TRBJ2-5|TRBV5-1|TRBD2|NA
CASSLTSSGSGETQYF
TGCGCCAGCAGCTTGACTTCTAGCGGGAGTGGGGAGACCCAGTACTTC
>TRBJ1-5|TRBV27|NA|NA
CASGGTSNQPQHF
TGTGCCAGCGGAGGGACCAGCAATCAGCCCCAGCATTTT
>TRBJ2-2|TRBV5-1|TRBD1|NA
CASSEGQANTGELFF
TGCGCCAGCAGCGAGGGACAGGCGAACACCGGGGAGCTGTTTTTT
>TRBJ2-1|TRBV7-9|NA|NA
CASPRPGDSYNEQFF
TGTGCCAGCCCCCGCCCAGGGGACTCCTACAATGAGCAGTTCTTC
>TRBJ2-1|TRBV29-1|NA|NA
CSVGAQGLYNEQFF
TGCAGCGTTGGGGCCCAGGGATTGTACAATGAGCAGTTCTTC
>TRBJ2-5|TRBV29-1|NA|NA
CSVSRAGETQYF
TGCAGCGTTTCCCGAGCTGGGGAGACCCAGTACTTC
>TRBJ1-2|TRBV12-3/TRBV12-4|TRBD1|NA
CACHRQGLYGYTF
TGTGCCTGCCATAGACAGGGACTCTATGGCTACACCTTC
>TRBJ2-6|TRBV11-2|NA|NA
CASSLVKEGRSGANVLTF
TGTGCCAGCAGCTTAGTAAAGGAGGGCCGCTCTGGGGCCAACGTCCTGACTTTC
>TRBJ2-5|TRBV12-3/TRBV12-4|NA|NA
CASSLSGLAVKTQYF
TGTGCCAGCAGTTTATCGGGTCTGGCAGTCAAGACCCAGTACTTC
>TRBJ2-7|TRBV9|NA|NA
CASSGQSYEQYF
TGTGCCAGCAGCGGACAGAGCTACGAGCAGTACTTC
>TRBJ2-5|TRBV2|NA|NA
CASRTNQETQYF
TGTGCCAGCAGAACTAACCAAGAGACCCAGTACTTC
>TRBJ1-5|TRBV7-9|NA|once
CASSFGGNNQPQHF
TGTGCCAGCAGCTTTGGGGGGAACAATCAGCCCCAGCATTTT
>TRBJ2-7|TRBV2|NA|NA
CASSVGQGGSYEQYF
TGTGCCAGCAGTGTAGGGCAGGGAGGATCCTACGAGCAGTACTTC
>TRBJ1-1|TRBV5-4|NA|NA
CASSLYAGSWDTEAFF
TGTGCCAGCAGCTTGTACGCCGGGAGCTGGGACACTGAAGCTTTCTTT
>TRBJ2-5|TRBV20-1|TRBD2|NA
CSARVNEGLADYWGGTQYF
TGCAGTGCTAGAGTAAATGAGGGACTAGCGGACTACTGGGGGGGGACCCAGTACTTC
>TRBJ2-1|TRBV24-1|TRBD2|NA
CATSEGAGTYNEQFF
TGTGCCACCAGTGAAGGAGCGGGAACCTACAATGAGCAGTTCTTC
>TRBJ1-1|TRBV5-1|NA|once
CASMGPNTEAFF
TGCGCCAGCATGGGGCCGAACACTGAAGCTTTCTTT
>TRBJ2-7|TRBV12-5|NA|once
CASGLAGWGDEQYF
TGTGCTAGTGGTTTGGCCGGGTGGGGGGACGAGCAGTACTTC
>TRBJ1-2|TRBV5-1|NA|once
CASSLAGAGGYTF
TGCGCCAGCAGCTTGGCTGGGGCTGGGGGCTACACCTTC
>TRBJ1-2|TRBV29-1|NA|NA
CSVEADTNYGYTF
TGCAGCGTTGAGGCAGATACCAACTATGGCTACACCTTC
>TRBJ1-2|TRBV5-1|NA|NA
CASSAGTQFGGYTF
TGCGCCAGCAGCGCCGGGACCCAATTCGGTGGCTACACCTTC
>TRBJ2-7|TRBV27|TRBD1|NA
CAVGQGADEQYF
TGTGCGGTGGGACAGGGAGCAGACGAGCAGTACTTC
>TRBJ2-3|TRBV27|TRBD1|NA
CASADRGITDTQYF
TGTGCCAGCGCCGACAGGGGTATCACAGATACGCAGTATTTT
>TRBJ2-7|TRBV29-1|TRBD1|few
CSVVEQGSTYEQYF
TGCAGCGTTGTAGAACAGGGGAGCACCTACGAGCAGTACTTC
>TRBJ1-3|TRBV3-1|NA|once
CASSQGLNSGNTIYF
TGTGCCAGCAGCCAAGGCCTCAACTCTGGAAACACCATATATTTT
>TRBJ2-1|TRBV5-6|TRBD2|NA
CASSLGGRAAFF
TGTGCCAGCAGCTTGGGGGGGAGGGCGGCGTTCTTC
>TRBJ2-2|TRBV12-3/TRBV12-4|TRBD1|NA
CASSPTGGNTGELFF
TGTGCCAGCAGTCCGACAGGGGGAAACACCGGGGAGCTGTTTTTT
>TRBJ1-1|TRBV7-8|NA|NA
CASSSTVQTGNTEAFF
TGTGCCAGCAGCTCAACCGTCCAGACAGGGAACACTGAAGCTTTCTTT
>TRBJ1-2|TRBV2|NA|once
CARGQLLNYGYTF
TGTGCCAGAGGACAGCTACTTAACTATGGCTACACCTTC